The 27 T cell receptor beta chains below were found in one sample sequenced in a study of blood T cell repertoires in COVID-19. The assay was immunoSEQ multiplex PCR, and TCRdb's table has in-frame clones only and misses some. The sample has roughly 150,000 clones; around four fifths are singletons. The sample taken for sequencing was peripheral blood. Receptor source: a man in his sixties or seventies with acute or convalescent COVID-19.

This clone was detected only a few times. The chain uses TRBV6-1 and TRBJ1-3; 7 nucleotides line up with TRBD1. Trimming took 2 bases from V and 1 from J; bases not matched to a gene: 5. Per germline, CDR1 MNHNS and CDR2 SASEGT. The CDR3 loop spans 16 amino acids. DNA for the CDR3: TGTGCCAGCAGTGAAAAAGGGGGCGCTTCTGGAAACACCATATATTTT. It translates to CASSEKGGASGNTIYF.

The chain has TRBV19 and TRBJ2-6, with D possibly TRBD1 on 6 matching bases. This CDR3 region has 17 residues. Germline V lookup: CDR1 LNHDA, CDR2 SQIVND (reference sequence). The V end lost 6 bases, the J end lost 0 bases, and 15 bases lay between the germline ends. Here the CDR3 reads CASSLDSPSSGANVLTF. DNA for the CDR3: TGTGCCAGTAGCTTGGACAGCCCTAGCTCTGGGGCCAACGTCCTGACTTTC.

This chain links TRBV30 with TRBJ1-5; tentatively, D is TRBD1 (5 bases). Germline CDR1 reads GTSNPN; CDR2 reads SVGIG (reference sequence). The CDR3 length is 13 residues. The V end lost 2 bases, the J end lost 4 bases, and 9 bases lay between the germline ends. This CDR3 is CAWSSGTNQPQHF. CDR3 DNA: TGTGCCTGGAGTAGCGGGACGAATCAGCCCCAGCATTTT.

V is TRBV28 and J is TRBJ1-2; no clear D gene. Germline CDR1 reads MDHEN; CDR2 reads SYDVKM. Between the trimmed V and J ends, which lost 3 bases and 0 bases, there was a span of 8 bases. The CDR3 has 14 residues. The CDR3 nucleotides read TGTGCCAGCAGTTTGGAGGGATCTAACTATGGCTACACCTTC. Translated: CASSLEGSNYGYTF.

The rearrangement links TRBV7-2 to TRBJ2-1; 7 nucleotides line up with TRBD2. The V segment lost 4 bases and the J segment 8 bases; nucleotides outside the gene matches: 20. The CDR3 totals 18 residues. Germline assignment: CDR1 SGHTA and CDR2 FQGNSA. Written as DNA, the CDR3 is TGTGCCAGCAGCTCCCAAACGACTAGCCTTGCGTCGGGCGATGAGCAGTTCTTC. It translates to CASSSQTTSLASGDEQFF.

This rearrangement joins TRBV3-1 (or the pseudogene TRBV3-2) to TRBJ2-7; 9 nucleotides match TRBD2. The CDR3 runs to 17 residues. J gave up 4 bases and V 5 bases, and 15 bases lay outside the gene matches. Germline values: CDR1 LGHDT, CDR2 YNNKEL (reference sequence). CDR3 residues: CASSTSRVSGSLYEQYF. The CDR3 DNA reads as TGTGCCAGCAGCACCTCCCGGGTTAGCGGGAGTTTATACGAGCAGTACTTC.

The rearrangement joins TRBV5-1 to TRBJ2-6; possibly TRBD1 for D (6 bases). CDR3 size: 18 residues. Germline V gene lookup returns CDR1 SGHRS and CDR2 YFSETQ. Trimming cost V 4 bases and J 0 bases, with 17 bases left between them. CDR3 in amino acids: CASSPGHLEDSGANVLTF. CDR3 coding DNA: TGCGCCAGCAGCCCGGGACATTTAGAGGACTCTGGGGCCAACGTCCTGACTTTC.

V usage is TRBV5-1 and J usage is TRBJ1-6, with 10 bases that match TRBD1. Per the germline V gene, CDR1 is SGHRS and CDR2 is YFSETQ. J lost 7 bases, V lost 3 bases, and 1 base had no gene match. CDR3 size: 14 residues. CDR3 DNA: TGCGCCAGCAGCTGGGGACAGGGGAATTCACCCCTCCACTTT. Encoded protein: CASSWGQGNSPLHF.

The chain carries TRBV28 and TRBJ1-5; 8 positions match TRBD1. V shed 6 bases, J shed 2 bases, and the junction held 6 bases outside the gene matches. Germline CDR1 is MDHEN and CDR2 is SYDVKM. The CDR3 extends over 15 amino acids. The CDR3 here is CASRGQGSGNQPQHF. CDR3 in DNA: TGTGCCAGCAGAGGACAGGGATCAGGCAATCAGCCCCAGCATTTT. Filled out from reference TRBV28 and TRBJ1-5, the complete variable domain reads DVKVTQSSRYLVKRTGEKVFLECVQDMDHENMFWYRQDPGLGLRLIYFSYDVKMKEKGDIPEGYSVSREKKERFSLILESASTNQTSMYLCASRGQGSGNQPQHFGDGTRLSIL.

The genes are TRBV9 and TRBJ2-7, with TRBD1 as a possible D gene (6 bases). V was cut by 5 bases and J by 7 bases, with 22 bases left in between. Germline V gives CDR1 SGDLS, CDR2 YYNGEE. CDR3 size: 15 residues. The CDR3 here is CASSDKGDRWTEQYF. In DNA form, the CDR3 reads TGTGCCAGCAGTGATAAAGGAGACAGGTGGACAGAGCAGTACTTC. The variable domain in full, completed from reference TRBV9 and TRBJ2-7, reads DSGVTQTPKHLITATGQRVTLRCSPRSGDLSVYWYQQSLDQGLQFLIQYYNGEERAKGNILERFSAQQFPDLHSELNLSSLELGDSALYFCASSDKGDRWTEQYFGPGTRLTVT.

This chain joins TRBV3-1 (or the pseudogene TRBV3-2) and TRBJ1-2; 7 positions agree with TRBD1. This CDR3 region has 12 residues. CDR1 is LGHDT and CDR2 is YNNKEL in the germline V gene (reference sequence). V lost 4 bases and J lost 11; bases outside the gene matches: 7. The CDR3 sequence is CASSLGQEQYTF. The CDR3 region has the DNA TGTGCCAGCAGCCTCGGACAGGAACAGTACACCTTC.

The rearrangement links TRBV12-5 to TRBJ2-5; TRBD1 might be the D (6 bases). The CDR3 extends over 14 amino acids. Germline CDR1 reads LGHNT; CDR2 reads FRNRAP. The V gene lost 3 bases and the J gene lost 9 bases, with 17 bases spanning the gap. CDR3 loop: CASGFGQMVQAQYF. The DNA for the CDR3 is TGTGCTAGTGGTTTTGGACAGATGGTGCAAGCCCAGTACTTC.

The chain couples TRBV19 to TRBJ2-3, with no clear D. Per germline, CDR1 LNHDA and CDR2 SQIVND (reference sequence). This CDR3 has 15 amino acids. With 0 bases removed from V and 4 bases from J, the gap between germline ends came to 11 bases. The CDR3: CASSIDRQVADTQYF. The DNA for the CDR3 is TGTGCCAGTAGTATAGATCGGCAGGTGGCAGATACGCAGTATTTT.

The CDR3 is CASSRGGREETQYF. The CDR3 DNA is TGCGCCAGCAGCCGGGGGGGCAGGGAGGAGACCCAGTACTTC. V gene TRBV5-1 combines with J gene TRBJ2-5, with 8 nucleotides matching TRBD2. Germline loops: CDR1 SGHRS, CDR2 YFSETQ. Unmatched junction bases numbered 7, after V lost 4 bases and J lost 5 bases. The CDR3 extends over 14 amino acids.

This clone was seen once. The chain couples TRBV7-3 to TRBJ2-3, with 8 bases that match TRBD1. CDR3 size: 17 residues. The V gene end was trimmed by 5 bases and the J gene end by 2 bases; junction bases not matched to a gene: 12. The germline V gene has CDR1 SGHTA and CDR2 FQGTGA. CDR3 in DNA: TGTGCCAGCAGCACCGGACAGGGCAGGTTGGCCACAGATACGCAGTATTTT. Translation: CASSTGQGRLATDTQYF.

The CDR3 reads CASSITLEGANGYTF. CDR3 nucleotide sequence: TGTGCCAGCAGCATAACTCTAGAGGGGGCGAACGGCTACACCTTC. This rearrangement joins TRBV28 to TRBJ1-2; 7 bases agree with TRBD1. The CDR3 contains 15 residues. The V segment lost 6 bases and the J segment 8 bases; nucleotides outside the gene matches: 15. Germline loops: CDR1 MDHEN, CDR2 SYDVKM.

The chain uses TRBV7-6 and TRBJ2-3; D perhaps matches TRBD1 (8 bases). The germline V and J ends were trimmed by 5 bases and 4 bases, with 25 bases remaining between them. Germline CDR1 SGHVS, CDR2 FNYEAQ. The CDR3 has 18 amino acids. In DNA form, the CDR3 reads TGTGCCAGCAGCGACCCCGTAGGACAGGGAGGGTTGGCAGATACGCAGTATTTT. Protein product: CASSDPVGQGGLADTQYF.

Only one count was recorded for this clone. This chain joins TRBV5-1 and TRBJ2-5, with 7 bases matching TRBD1. The J segment lost 1 base and the V segment lost 3 bases, leaving 6 bases of the junction unmatched. The CDR3 runs to 15 residues. From germline, CDR1 is SGHRS and CDR2 YFSETQ. CDR3 region: CASSSEQGSQETQYF. In DNA, the CDR3 is TGCGCCAGCAGCTCGGAACAGGGGTCCCAAGAGACCCAGTACTTC.

This rearrangement joins TRBV7-6 to TRBJ2-3, with D tentatively TRBD1 (5 bases). Germline CDR1 reads SGHVS; CDR2 reads FNYEAQ. The CDR3 extends over 15 amino acids. The V end lost 0 bases, the J end lost 2 bases, and 9 bases lay between the germline ends. The CDR3 DNA follows: TGTGCCAGCAGCTTAGCCTGGGGCTCCACAGATACGCAGTATTTT. As protein: CASSLAWGSTDTQYF.

A few counts support this clone. The chain couples TRBV5-5 to TRBJ2-1; 11 bases line up with TRBD2. Looked up from germline, CDR1 is SGHKS and CDR2 is YYEKEE (reference sequence). With V trimmed by 4 bases and J by 3 bases, 6 bases remained unmatched. This CDR3 region has 16 residues. In nucleotides, the CDR3 is TGTGCCAGCAGCGCCTCGGGACTAGCGGACTACAATGAGCAGTTCTTC. Its protein is CASSASGLADYNEQFF.

The chain is built from TRBV10-3 and TRBJ2-3; a weak D match, TRBD2 (7 bases). V was cut by 1 base and J by 4 bases, with 9 bases left in between. Germline-derived CDR1 and CDR2 are ENHRY and SYGVKD. The CDR3 has 14 amino acids. The CDR3 sequence is CAISEWRGPDTQYF. The CDR3 DNA sequence: TGTGCCATCAGTGAGTGGCGGGGGCCAGATACGCAGTATTTT.

This chain links TRBV24-1 with TRBJ1-5; D is possibly TRBD1 (6 bases). The length of the CDR3 is 15 residues. V was cut by 10 bases and J by 3 bases, with 18 bases left in between. Per germline, CDR1 KGHDR and CDR2 SFDVKD. Here the CDR3 reads CATQRRGPHNQPQHF. CDR3 in DNA: TGTGCCACTCAGCGCAGGGGCCCCCACAATCAGCCCCAGCATTTT.

The J gene is TRBJ1-1, the V gene TRBV30; unclear D gene. The CDR3 sequence is 11 residues long. Trimming shortened V by 3 bases and J by 5 bases, and 7 bases separated the two germline ends. CDR1 and CDR2 from the germline V gene are GTSNPN and SVGIG (reference sequence). The chain's CDR3 is CAWRRGTEAFF. The CDR3 DNA follows: TGTGCCTGGAGGCGAGGGACTGAAGCTTTCTTT.

The chain combines TRBV10-1 with TRBJ2-7; TRBD2 aligns across 7 bases. Germline CDR1 and CDR2: WNHNN and SYGVQD (reference sequence). With 3 bases clipped from V and 6 bases from J, the junction kept 2 bases outside the gene matches. The CDR3 is made up of 12 amino acids. In nucleotides, the CDR3 is TGCGCCAGCAGTGAAGGCGGGGGCGAGCAGTACTTC. Its protein is CASSEGGGEQYF.

This sequence joins TRBV6-6 and TRBJ1-3, with D unclear. Trimming took off 5 bases at V and 0 bases at J, with 14 bases between the two ends. The germline gives CDR1 MNHNY, CDR2 SVGAGI (reference sequence). This CDR3 contains 16 residues. The CDR3 sequence: CASSHGLDLSGNTIYF. The CDR3 DNA follows: TGTGCCAGCAGTCACGGACTGGATCTCTCTGGAAACACCATATATTTT.

This clone was found a few times. The CDR3 sequence is CASSSGRQEFNSPLHF. The DNA of the CDR3 is TGTGCCAGCAGTTCAGGGCGACAGGAGTTTAATTCACCCCTCCACTTT. The chain combines TRBV7-9 with TRBJ1-6, with D possibly matching TRBD1 (6 bases). This CDR3 contains 16 residues. CDR1 and CDR2 from the germline V gene are SEHNR and FQNEAQ (reference sequence). Trimming cost V 6 bases and J 6 bases, with 18 bases left between them.

The chain joins TRBV12-3 or TRBV12-4 to TRBJ2-7; maybe TRBD1 (6 bases). The CDR3 is 12 residues long. V was clipped by 6 bases and J by 5 bases, with 11 bases between them. The CDR3 DNA follows: TGTGCCAGCAGCCAGGGGCGCGACGAGCAGTACTTC. Translation: CASSQGRDEQYF.